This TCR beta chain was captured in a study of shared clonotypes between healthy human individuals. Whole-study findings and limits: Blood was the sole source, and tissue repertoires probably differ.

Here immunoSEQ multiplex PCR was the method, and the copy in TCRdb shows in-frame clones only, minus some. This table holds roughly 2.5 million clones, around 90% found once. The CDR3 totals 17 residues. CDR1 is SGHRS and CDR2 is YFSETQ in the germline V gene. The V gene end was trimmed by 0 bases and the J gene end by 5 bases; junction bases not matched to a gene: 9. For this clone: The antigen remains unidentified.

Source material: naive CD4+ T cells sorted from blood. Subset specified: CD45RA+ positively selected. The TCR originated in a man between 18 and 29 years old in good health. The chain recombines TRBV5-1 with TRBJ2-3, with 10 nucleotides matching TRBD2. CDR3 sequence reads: CASSLALSGRAGDTQYF. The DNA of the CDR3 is TGCGCCAGCAGCTTGGCCCTGAGCGGGAGGGCCGGAGATACGCAGTATTTT.